This TCR beta chain originates from a study of cytotoxic CD8 clonotypes in ibrutinib-treated CLL. Regarding the study as a whole: Patients showed higher baseline clonality than age-matched healthy donors, and it tracked circulating CD8+ T-cell counts.

Comments on this clone: Antigen specificity is unknown.

Sequencing used immunoSEQ multiplex PCR; TCRdb keeps in-frame clones, though not all of them. The table shows over 150,000 clones, with over 60% occurring only once. V was clipped by 5 bases and J by 0 bases, with 17 bases between them. CDR1 MNHEY and CDR2 SMNVEV come from the germline V gene (reference sequence). CDR3 size: 17 residues. This sequence was found in a human donor with chronic lymphocytic leukemia. Material: PBMCs, obtained after 24 months of ibrutinib treatment. The V call is TRBV27, the J call TRBJ2-4; tentatively, D is TRBD1 or TRBD2 (5 bases each). The CDR3 loop is CASSPQGTELAKNIQYF. The CDR3 coding sequence is TGTGCCAGCAGTCCACAAGGGACGGAACTAGCCAAAAACATTCAGTACTTC.